This T cell receptor (beta chain) was identified during a study of T cells in localized non-small cell lung cancer. Sequencing used immunoSEQ multiplex PCR; TCRdb keeps in-frame clones, though not all of them. Here the sample spans fewer than 60,000 clones, over 75% being singletons. Study-wide results and caveats: Exceeding tumor, uninvolved adjacent lung had the highest T cell clonality. Sequencing was limited to one tumor region, leaving the possibility of heterogeneity open. Detection in adjacent lung was observed for a median around 50 of the top 100 tumor clones.

This CDR3 comprises 16 residues. The germline V gene has CDR1 KGHSH and CDR2 LQKENI. Trimming pared 5 bases from V and 9 bases from J, leaving 23 bases between. In the case of this clone: Its specificity is not known.

The source is a female donor of 60 years or more with stage II squamous cell lung carcinoma. The material sequenced was peripheral blood, taken before any cancer treatment. The chain has TRBV18 and TRBJ2-1, with a tentative D call TRBD2 (5 bases). This chain's CDR3 is CASSSDRNSSRGEQFF. CDR3 sequence (DNA): TGTGCCAGCTCATCGGACCGCAATTCGTCCCGGGGTGAGCAGTTCTTC.